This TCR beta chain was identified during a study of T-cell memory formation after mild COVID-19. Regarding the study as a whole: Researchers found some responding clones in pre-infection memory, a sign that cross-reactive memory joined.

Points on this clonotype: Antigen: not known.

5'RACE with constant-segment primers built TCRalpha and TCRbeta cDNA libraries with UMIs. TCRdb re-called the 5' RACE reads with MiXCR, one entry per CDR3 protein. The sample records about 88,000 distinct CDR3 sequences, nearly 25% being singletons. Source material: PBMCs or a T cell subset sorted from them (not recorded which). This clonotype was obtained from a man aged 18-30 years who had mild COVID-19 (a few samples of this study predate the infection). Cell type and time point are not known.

CDR3 residues: CASTRQGARQETQYF. CDR3 DNA sequence: TGTGCCAGCACCCGACAGGGGGCGCGTCAAGAGACCCAGTACTTC. The genes are TRBV7-9 and TRBJ2-5, with TRBD1 matching 10 bases. The CDR3 has 15 residues. V lost 7 bases and J lost 2; bases outside the gene matches: 7. Germline assignment: CDR1 SEHNR and CDR2 FQNEAQ (reference sequence).